What follows are 10 T cell receptor beta chains derived from one specimen sequenced in a study of beta chain features in type 1 diabetes. The isolated RNA, all of it, was reverse transcribed, so expressed TCRB transcripts were what got sequenced. TCRdb's copy holds only in-frame clones and misses some; the assay was immunoSEQ multiplex PCR. The sample records 860,000 or so clones, 15% to 20% being singletons. Sequences were obtained from naive CD4+ T cells from blood. The receptors stem from a woman in her late teens or twenties in good health.

This clone has only a few counts. This rearrangement joins TRBV5-1 to TRBJ2-7; D unclear. This CDR3 has 15 amino acids. The V end was cut by 2 bases, the J end by 2 bases, with 14 bases between. Per germline, CDR1 SGHRS and CDR2 YFSETQ. CDR3 residues: CASSFAGTIPYEQYF. CDR3 DNA: TGCGCCAGCAGCTTCGCAGGCACCATACCCTACGAGCAGTACTTC.

The table lists this clone with a few counts. J is TRBJ2-7 and V is TRBV6-6; 8 positions match TRBD2. Germline V gene sequence: CDR1 MNHNY, CDR2 SVGAGI (reference sequence). This CDR3 comprises 15 residues. Germline trimming cut 3 bases from V and 5 bases from J; bases unmatched to any gene: 9. CDR3 loop: CASSYISGSINEQYF. The CDR3 bases are TGTGCCAGCAGTTATATAAGCGGGAGTATCAACGAGCAGTACTTC.

This clone was detected a few times. The chain employs TRBV7-2 and TRBJ2-3; 12 bases are shared with TRBD2. CDR1 and CDR2 (germline): SGHTA, FQGNSA. The CDR3 sequence is 16 residues long. With V trimmed by 5 bases and J by 2 bases, 5 bases remained unmatched. CDR3 in DNA: TGTGCCAGCAGCACAAGACTAGCGGGAGTCACAGATACGCAGTATTTT. It codes for CASSTRLAGVTDTQYF.

The chain carries TRBV7-9 and TRBJ2-5; D gene uncertain. Trimming removed 5 bases from V and 4 bases from J, with 11 bases in between. The CDR3 totals 13 residues. The germline gives CDR1 SEHNR, CDR2 FQNEAQ (reference sequence). As DNA, the CDR3 is TGTGCCAGCAGCCGCCGATTACCAGAGACCCAGTACTTC. It is translated as CASSRRLPETQYF.

A few counts support this clone. The chain has TRBV29-1 and TRBJ1-1; tentative D call: TRBD1 (5 bases). Germline values: CDR1 SQVTM, CDR2 ANQGSEA. The CDR3 is made up of 14 amino acids. Trimming cost V 0 bases and J 1 base, with 9 bases left between them. The CDR3 spells CSVEDHGGNTEAFF. The DNA for the CDR3 is TGCAGCGTTGAAGATCATGGGGGGAACACTGAAGCTTTCTTT.

This clone has just a few counts. J is TRBJ2-3 and V is TRBV10-3; D is ambiguous. This CDR3 is built from 14 residues. Germline CDR1 is ENHRY and CDR2 is SYGVKD. V lost 0 bases, J lost 6 bases, and 10 bases lay in between. The CDR3 sequence is CAISESKGSDTQYF. The CDR3 DNA reads TGTGCCATCAGTGAGTCGAAAGGCTCGGATACGCAGTATTTT.

This clone was seen ten or more times. Other DNA sequences in this sample translate to the same CDR3. The chain combines TRBV7-9 with TRBJ1-5; D unclear. Germline loops: CDR1 SEHNR, CDR2 FQNEAQ (reference sequence). The CDR3 loop spans 13 amino acids. V was pared by 4 bases and J by 2 bases, with 6 bases between. CDR3 region: CASSSDGNQPQHF. The CDR3 DNA reads as TGTGCCAGCAGCTCCGACGGCAATCAGCCCCAGCATTTT.

This CDR3 reads CASSLAPGSYETQYF. CDR3 sequence (DNA): TGTGCCAGCAGCTTAGCTCCAGGGTCGTATGAGACCCAGTACTTC. The chain combines TRBV7-2 with TRBJ2-5; D may be TRBD1 (5 bases). Per germline, CDR1 SGHTA and CDR2 FQGNSA. CDR3 length: 15 residues. Trimming stripped 0 bases from V and 5 bases from J, with 13 bases between.

V usage is TRBV6-5 and J usage is TRBJ1-2; D is possibly TRBD1 (5 bases). The germline V gene has CDR1 MNHEY and CDR2 SVGAGI. The CDR3 covers 13 residues. With 1 base removed from V and 2 bases from J, the gap between germline ends came to 5 bases. CDR3 bases: TGTGCCAGCAGTTACTACAGGAACTATGGCTACACCTTC. It translates to CASSYYRNYGYTF.

This clone was counted a few times. CDR3 nucleotide sequence: TGTGCCAGCAGCTTAGTAACTATGGTTTCCCATAACAATGAGCAGTTCTTC. Its protein is CASSLVTMVSHNNEQFF. The rearrangement uses TRBV11-2 and TRBJ2-1; D uncertain. In germline, CDR1 is SGHAT, CDR2 FQNNGV. The CDR3 length is 17 residues. V gave up 1 base and J gave up 5 bases, with 18 bases separating them.